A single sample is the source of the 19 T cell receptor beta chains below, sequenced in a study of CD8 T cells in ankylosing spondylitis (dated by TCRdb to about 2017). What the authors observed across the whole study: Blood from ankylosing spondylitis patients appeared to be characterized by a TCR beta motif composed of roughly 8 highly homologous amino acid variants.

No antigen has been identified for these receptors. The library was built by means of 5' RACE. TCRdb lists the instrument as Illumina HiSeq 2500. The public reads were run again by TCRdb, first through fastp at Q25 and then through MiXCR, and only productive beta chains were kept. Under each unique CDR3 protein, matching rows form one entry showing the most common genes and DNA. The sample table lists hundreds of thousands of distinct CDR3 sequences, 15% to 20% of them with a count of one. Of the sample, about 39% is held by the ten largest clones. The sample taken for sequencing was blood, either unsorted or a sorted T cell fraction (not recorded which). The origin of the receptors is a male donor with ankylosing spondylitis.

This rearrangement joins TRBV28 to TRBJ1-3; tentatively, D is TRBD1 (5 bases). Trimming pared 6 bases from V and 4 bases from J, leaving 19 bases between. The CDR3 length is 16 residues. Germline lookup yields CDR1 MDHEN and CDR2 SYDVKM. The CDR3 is CASREEWGISGNTIYF. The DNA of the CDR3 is TGTGCCAGCAGGGAGGAGTGGGGGATATCAGGAAACACCATATATTTT.

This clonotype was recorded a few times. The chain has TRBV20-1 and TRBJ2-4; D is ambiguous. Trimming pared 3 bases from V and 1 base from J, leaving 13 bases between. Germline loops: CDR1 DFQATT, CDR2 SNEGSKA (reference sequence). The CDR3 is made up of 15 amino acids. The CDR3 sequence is CSARDPSEAKNIQYF. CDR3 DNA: TGCAGTGCTAGGGACCCCTCAGAGGCCAAAAACATTCAGTACTTC.

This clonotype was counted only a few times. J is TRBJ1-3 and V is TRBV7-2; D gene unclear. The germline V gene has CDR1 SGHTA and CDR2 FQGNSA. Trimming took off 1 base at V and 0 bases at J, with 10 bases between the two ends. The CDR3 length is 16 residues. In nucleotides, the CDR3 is TGTGCCAGCAGCTTAGTCCCGGGGAGCTCTGGAAACACCATATATTTT. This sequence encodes CASSLVPGSSGNTIYF.

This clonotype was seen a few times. CDR3 sequence reads: CASSPPPLLTGELFF. CDR3 in DNA: TGTGCCAGCAGTCCCCCCCCACTACTGACCGGGGAGCTGTTTTTT. J is TRBJ2-2 and V is TRBV27; D gene uncertain. Germline V gives CDR1 MNHEY, CDR2 SMNVEV (reference sequence). The CDR3 sequence is 15 residues long. V lost 5 bases and J 5 bases, leaving 15 bases between the germline ends.

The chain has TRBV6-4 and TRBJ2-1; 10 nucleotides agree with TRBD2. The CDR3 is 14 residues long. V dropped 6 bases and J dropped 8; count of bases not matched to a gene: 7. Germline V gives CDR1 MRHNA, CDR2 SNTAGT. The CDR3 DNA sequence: TGTGCCAGCAGCGACAGCGGGGGGGTGGATGAGCAGTTCTTC. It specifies CASSDSGGVDEQFF.

The DNA of the CDR3 is TGTGCCAGCAGCTTACCCGGACAGGGCTCCGGGGAGCTGTTTTTT. Amino acids: CASSLPGQGSGELFF. This rearrangement joins TRBV7-9 to TRBJ2-2; 8 bases line up with TRBD1. The germline V gene encodes CDR1 SEHNR and CDR2 FQNEAQ (reference sequence). CDR3 length: 15 amino acids. V shed 2 bases and J 6 bases; nucleotides not matched to a gene: 5.

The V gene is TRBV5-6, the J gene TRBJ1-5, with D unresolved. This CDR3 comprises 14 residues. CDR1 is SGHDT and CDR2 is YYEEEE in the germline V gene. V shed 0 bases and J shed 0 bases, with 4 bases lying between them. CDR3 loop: CASSLAASNQPQHF. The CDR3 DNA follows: TGTGCCAGCAGCTTGGCGGCTAGCAATCAGCCCCAGCATTTT.

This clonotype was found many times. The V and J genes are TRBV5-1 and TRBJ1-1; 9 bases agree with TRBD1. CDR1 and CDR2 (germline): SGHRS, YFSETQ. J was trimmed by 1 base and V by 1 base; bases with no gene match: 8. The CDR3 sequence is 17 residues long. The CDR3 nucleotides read TGCGCCAGCAGCTTGACACAGGGGGCGCGAGGGAACACTGAAGCTTTCTTT. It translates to CASSLTQGARGNTEAFF.

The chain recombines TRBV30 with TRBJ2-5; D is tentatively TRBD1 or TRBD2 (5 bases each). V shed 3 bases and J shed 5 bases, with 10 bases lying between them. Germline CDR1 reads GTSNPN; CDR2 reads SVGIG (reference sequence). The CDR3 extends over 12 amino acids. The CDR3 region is CAWSRGPETQYF. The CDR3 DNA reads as TGTGCCTGGAGCCGGGGCCCCGAGACCCAGTACTTC.

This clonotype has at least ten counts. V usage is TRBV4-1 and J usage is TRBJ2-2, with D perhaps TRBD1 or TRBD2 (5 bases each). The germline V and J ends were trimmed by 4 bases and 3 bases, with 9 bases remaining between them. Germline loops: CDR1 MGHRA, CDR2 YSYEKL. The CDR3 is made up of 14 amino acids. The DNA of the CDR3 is TGCGCCAGCAGCCTCCTGGGGGACACCGGGGAGCTGTTTTTT. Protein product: CASSLLGDTGELFF.

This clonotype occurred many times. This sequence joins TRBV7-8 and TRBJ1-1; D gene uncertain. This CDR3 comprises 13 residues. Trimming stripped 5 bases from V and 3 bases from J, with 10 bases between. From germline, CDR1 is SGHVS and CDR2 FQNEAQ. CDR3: CASSPGGYTEAFF. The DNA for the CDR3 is TGTGCCAGCAGCCCTGGCGGGTACACTGAAGCTTTCTTT.

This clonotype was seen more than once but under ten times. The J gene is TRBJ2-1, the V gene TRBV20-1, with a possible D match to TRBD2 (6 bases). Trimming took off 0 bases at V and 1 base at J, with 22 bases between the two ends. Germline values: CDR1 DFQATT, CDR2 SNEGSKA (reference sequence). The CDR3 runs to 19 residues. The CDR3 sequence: CSARDFLREDVRSYNEQFF. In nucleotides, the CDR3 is TGCAGTGCTAGAGATTTCCTAAGGGAGGATGTTCGGTCCTACAATGAGCAGTTCTTC.

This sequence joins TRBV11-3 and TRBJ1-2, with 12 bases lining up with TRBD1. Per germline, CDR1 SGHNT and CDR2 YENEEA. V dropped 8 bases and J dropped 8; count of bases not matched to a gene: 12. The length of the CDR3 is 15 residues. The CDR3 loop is CASGVLGQGADGYTF. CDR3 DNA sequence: TGTGCCAGCGGCGTCCTGGGACAGGGGGCGGACGGCTACACCTTC.

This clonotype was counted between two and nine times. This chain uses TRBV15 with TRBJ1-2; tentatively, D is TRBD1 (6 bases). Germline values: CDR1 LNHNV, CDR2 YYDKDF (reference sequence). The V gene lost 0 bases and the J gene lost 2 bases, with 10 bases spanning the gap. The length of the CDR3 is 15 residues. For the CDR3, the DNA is TGTGCCACCAGCAGAGATGGTCAGGGGAACTATGGCTACACCTTC. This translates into CATSRDGQGNYGYTF.

The CDR3 protein is CASSLSGGAYNEKLFF. The CDR3 DNA follows: TGTGCCAGCAGCTTATCAGGGGGCGCCTATAATGAAAAACTGTTTTTT. The chain has TRBV7-9 and TRBJ1-4; the match to TRBD1 covers 8 bases. CDR3 length: 16 residues. V lost 2 bases to trimming and J lost 4 bases; unmatched junction nucleotides: 6. Germline loops: CDR1 SEHNR, CDR2 FQNEAQ (reference sequence).

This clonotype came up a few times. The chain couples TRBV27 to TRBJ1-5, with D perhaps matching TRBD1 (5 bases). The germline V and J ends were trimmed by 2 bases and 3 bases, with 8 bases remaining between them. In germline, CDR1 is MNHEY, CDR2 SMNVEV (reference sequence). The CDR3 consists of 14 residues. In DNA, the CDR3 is TGTGCCAGCAGTTTAGGGGGTTTCAATCAGCCCCAGCATTTT. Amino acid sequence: CASSLGGFNQPQHF.

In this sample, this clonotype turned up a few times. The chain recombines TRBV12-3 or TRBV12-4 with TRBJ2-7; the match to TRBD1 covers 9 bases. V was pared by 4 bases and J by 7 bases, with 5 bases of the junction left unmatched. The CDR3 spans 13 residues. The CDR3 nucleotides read TGTGCCAGCAGTTCCACAGGGGGCGGGGAGCAGTACTTC. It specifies CASSSTGGGEQYF.

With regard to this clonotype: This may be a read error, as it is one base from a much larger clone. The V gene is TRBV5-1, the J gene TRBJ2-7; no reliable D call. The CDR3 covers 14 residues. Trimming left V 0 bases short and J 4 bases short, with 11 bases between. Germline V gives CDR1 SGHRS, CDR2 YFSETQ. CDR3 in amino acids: CASSLGVQRYEQYF. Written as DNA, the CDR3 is TGCGCCAGCAGCTTGGGGGTGCAGAGGTACGAGCAGTACTTC.

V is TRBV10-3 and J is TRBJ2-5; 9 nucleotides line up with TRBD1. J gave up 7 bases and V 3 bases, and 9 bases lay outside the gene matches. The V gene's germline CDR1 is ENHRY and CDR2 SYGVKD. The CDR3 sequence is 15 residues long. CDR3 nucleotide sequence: TGTGCCATCAGTGATGGACAGGGGAGTTTCGGGACCCAGTACTTC. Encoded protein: CAISDGQGSFGTQYF.